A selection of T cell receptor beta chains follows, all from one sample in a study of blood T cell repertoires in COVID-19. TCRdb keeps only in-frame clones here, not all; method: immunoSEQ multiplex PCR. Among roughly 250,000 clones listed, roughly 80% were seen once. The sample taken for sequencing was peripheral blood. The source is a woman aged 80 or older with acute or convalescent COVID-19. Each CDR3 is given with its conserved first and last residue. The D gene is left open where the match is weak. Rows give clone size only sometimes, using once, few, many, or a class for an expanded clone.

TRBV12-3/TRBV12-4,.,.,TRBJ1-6,TGTGCCAGCAGTTTTCCGAATTCACCCCTCCACTTT,CASSFPNSPLHF
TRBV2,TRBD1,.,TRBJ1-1,TGTGCCAGCAGGATAACCGGGACAGGGAACACTGAAGCTTTCTTT,CASRITGTGNTEAFF
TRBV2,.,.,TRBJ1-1,TGTGCCAGCAGTGGAGGGGGTACGGCGGAAGCTTTCTTT,CASSGGGTAEAFF
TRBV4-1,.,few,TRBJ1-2,TGCGCCAGCAGCCAAGCGGGGGGCAACTATGGCTACACCTTC,CASSQAGGNYGYTF
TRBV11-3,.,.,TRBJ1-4,TGTGCCAGCAGCTTTATGTGTCTGGAAAAACTGTTTTTT,CASSFMCLEKLFF
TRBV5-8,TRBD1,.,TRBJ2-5,TGTGCCAGCAGCTTGGGTCACGGACAGGGACTGGAGACCCAGTACTTC,CASSLGHGQGLETQYF
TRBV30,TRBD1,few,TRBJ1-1,TGTGCCTGGAGAGAGAAAGGACAGGGGGGTGAAGCTTTCTTT,CAWREKGQGGEAFF
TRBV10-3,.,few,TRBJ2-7,TGTGCCATCAGTGAGCAAGGCCCATCGGGTTATTTCGAGCAGTACTTC,CAISEQGPSGYFEQYF
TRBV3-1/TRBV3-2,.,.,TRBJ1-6,TGTGCCAGCAGCCAACTTCCGGGAAGCTCCTATAATTCACCCCTCCACTTT,CASSQLPGSSYNSPLHF
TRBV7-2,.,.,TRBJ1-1,TGTGCCAGCAGCTTAGCCCCCGGGGGGGCGGACACTGAAGCTTTCTTT,CASSLAPGGADTEAFF
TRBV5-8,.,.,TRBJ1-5,TGTGCCAGCAGCGATTGGCCCGAGCCCCAGCATTTT,CASSDWPEPQHF
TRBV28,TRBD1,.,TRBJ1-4,TGTGCCAGCAGTGTGACAGGGATGGAGGAAAAACTGTTTTTT,CASSVTGMEEKLFF
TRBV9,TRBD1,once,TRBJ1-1,TGTGCCAGCAGCGGGACCCCCGGACAGGGGGTTCTGGCTTTCTTT,CASSGTPGQGVLAFF
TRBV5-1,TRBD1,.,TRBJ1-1,TGCGCCAGCAGCGACCACCTGGGACAGGGTGGGACTGAAGCTTTCTTT,CASSDHLGQGGTEAFF
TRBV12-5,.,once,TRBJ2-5,TGTGCTAGTGGTTCAACGAGGGAGACCCAGTACTTC,CASGSTRETQYF
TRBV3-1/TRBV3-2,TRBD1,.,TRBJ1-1,TGTGCCAGCAGCCCTGGACAGGGCTCGACTGAAGCTTTCTTT,CASSPGQGSTEAFF
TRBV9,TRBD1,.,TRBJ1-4,TGTGCCAGCAGCGTCGGACAGGGTAGGGCTAATGAAAAACTGTTTTTT,CASSVGQGRANEKLFF
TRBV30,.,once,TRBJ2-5,TGTGCCTGGACACCTCAGAAAGAGACCCAGTACTTC,CAWTPQKETQYF
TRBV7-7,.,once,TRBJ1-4,TGTGCTAGCAGCTTAGGCCGTCGGAGTAATGAAAAACTGTTTTTT,CASSLGRRSNEKLFF
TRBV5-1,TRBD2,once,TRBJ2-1,TGCGCCAGCAGCCTGGGCAGGACTAGCGGTTTCTACAATGAGCAGTTCTTC,CASSLGRTSGFYNEQFF
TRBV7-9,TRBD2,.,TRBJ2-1,TGTGCCAGCAGCTTGCTAGCGGGGGCCTACAATGAGCAGTTCTTC,CASSLLAGAYNEQFF
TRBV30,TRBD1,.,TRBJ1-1,TGTGCCTCGGGGACAGGGCGGACTGAAGCTTTCTTT,CASGTGRTEAFF
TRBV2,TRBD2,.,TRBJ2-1,TGTGCCAGCGCAGTCCCCGGGGGGGTCAGTGAGCAGTTCTTC,CASAVPGGVSEQFF
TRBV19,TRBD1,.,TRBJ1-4,TGTGCCAGTAGTATAGAGGGGACAGCTGGACCCGGCGGAAAACTGTTTTTT,CASSIEGTAGPGGKLFF
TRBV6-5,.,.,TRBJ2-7,TGTGCCAGCAGTTACTCCCGGGGACTCTACGAGCAGTACTTC,CASSYSRGLYEQYF
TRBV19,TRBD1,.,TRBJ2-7,TGTGCCAGTAGTGGACAGGAGAGCCACGAGCAGTACTTC,CASSGQESHEQYF
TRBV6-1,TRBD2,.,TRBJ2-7,TGTGCCAGCAGCGAACCCCGCGGGGGGCCCTCCTACGAGCAGTACTTC,CASSEPRGGPSYEQYF
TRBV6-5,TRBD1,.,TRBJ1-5,TGTGCCAGCAGTTCCGACAGGGGTACCTATCAGCCCCAGCATTTT,CASSSDRGTYQPQHF
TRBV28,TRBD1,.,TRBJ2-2,TGTGCCAGCAGTTGGGGACAGGGGGCGAACACCGGGGAGCTGTTTTTT,CASSWGQGANTGELFF
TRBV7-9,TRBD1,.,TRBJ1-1,TGTGCCAGCAGCCCACCCCCCCGGACAGGCCGCATGAACACTGAAGCTTTCTTT,CASSPPPRTGRMNTEAFF
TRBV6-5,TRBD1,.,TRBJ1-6,TGTGCCAGCAGTTACGGGGACAGGGAGATGTCACCCCTCCACTTT,CASSYGDREMSPLHF
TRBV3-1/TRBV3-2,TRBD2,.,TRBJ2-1,TGTGCCAGCAGCCCCCGCGGAATTAGCGGGGGGGCGGGTGAGCAGTTCTTC,CASSPRGISGGAGEQFF
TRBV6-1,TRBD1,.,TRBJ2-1,TGTGCCAGCAGTGCGGGGACAGGGTCAGGGTACAATGAGCAGTTCTTC,CASSAGTGSGYNEQFF
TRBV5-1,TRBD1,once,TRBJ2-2,TGCGCCAGCAGCTTGGCCGGGACAGGGAGCACCGGGGAGCTGTTTTTT,CASSLAGTGSTGELFF
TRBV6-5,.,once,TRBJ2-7,TGTGCCAGCAGTTCTCTAGCGTCCCTGCTCTACGAGCAGTACTTC,CASSSLASLLYEQYF